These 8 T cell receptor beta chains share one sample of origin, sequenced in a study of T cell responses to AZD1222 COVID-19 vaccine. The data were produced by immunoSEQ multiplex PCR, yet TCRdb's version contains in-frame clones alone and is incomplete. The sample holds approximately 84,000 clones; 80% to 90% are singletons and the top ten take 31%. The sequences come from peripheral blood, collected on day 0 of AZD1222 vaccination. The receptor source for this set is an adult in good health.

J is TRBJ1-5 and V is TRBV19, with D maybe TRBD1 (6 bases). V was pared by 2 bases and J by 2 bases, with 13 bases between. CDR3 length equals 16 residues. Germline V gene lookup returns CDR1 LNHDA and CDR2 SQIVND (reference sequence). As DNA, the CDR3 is TGTGCCAGTAGTATAAAGGGGGGCGCGGGCAATCAGCCCCAGCATTTT. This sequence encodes CASSIKGGAGNQPQHF.

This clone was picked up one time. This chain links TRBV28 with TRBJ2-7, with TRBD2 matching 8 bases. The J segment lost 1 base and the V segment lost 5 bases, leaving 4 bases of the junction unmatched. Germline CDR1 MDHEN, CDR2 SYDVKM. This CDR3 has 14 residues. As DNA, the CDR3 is TGTGCCAGCAGTCTTTCTAGCGGGTCCTACGAGCAGTACTTC. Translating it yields CASSLSSGSYEQYF.

The CDR3 sequence is CASSQVGDRGRGAFF. In nucleotides, the CDR3 is TGCGCCAGCAGCCAAGTAGGGGACAGGGGGAGGGGTGCTTTCTTT. V gene TRBV4-1 combines with J gene TRBJ1-1, with TRBD1 identical over 11 bases. The CDR3 runs 15 residues. Germline CDR1 MGHRA, CDR2 YSYEKL. V was pared by 1 base and J by 11 bases, with 9 bases of the junction left unmatched.

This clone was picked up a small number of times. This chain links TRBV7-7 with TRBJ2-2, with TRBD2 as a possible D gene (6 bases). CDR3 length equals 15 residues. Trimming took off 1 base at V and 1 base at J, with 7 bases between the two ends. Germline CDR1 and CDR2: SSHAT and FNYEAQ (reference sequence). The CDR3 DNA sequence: TGTGCCAGCAGCTTAGAGGGAGGGAACACCGGGGAGCTGTTTTTT. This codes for CASSLEGGNTGELFF.

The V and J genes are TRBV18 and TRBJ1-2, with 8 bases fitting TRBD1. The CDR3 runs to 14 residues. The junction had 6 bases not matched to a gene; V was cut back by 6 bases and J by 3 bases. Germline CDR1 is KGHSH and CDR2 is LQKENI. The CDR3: CASSEQGGDYGYTF. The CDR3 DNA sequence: TGTGCCAGCTCCGAACAGGGGGGCGACTATGGCTACACCTTC.

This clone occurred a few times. The CDR3 bases are TGTGCCAGCAGCACATCGGGAGGGGTAGTGGATGAGCAGTTCTTC. Translation: CASSTSGGVVDEQFF. V is TRBV5-4 and J is TRBJ2-1, with 8 bases lining up with TRBD2. CDR1 is SGHNT, CDR2 YYREEE, per germline (reference sequence). With V trimmed by 4 bases and J by 8 bases, 11 bases remained unmatched. The CDR3 sequence is 15 residues long.

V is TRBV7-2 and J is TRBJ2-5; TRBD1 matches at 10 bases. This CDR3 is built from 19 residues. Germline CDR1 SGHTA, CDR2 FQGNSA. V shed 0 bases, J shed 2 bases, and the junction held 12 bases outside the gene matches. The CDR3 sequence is CASSLARDRGRGWQETQYF. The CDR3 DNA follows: TGTGCCAGCAGCTTAGCCAGAGACAGGGGGCGTGGGTGGCAAGAGACCCAGTACTTC.

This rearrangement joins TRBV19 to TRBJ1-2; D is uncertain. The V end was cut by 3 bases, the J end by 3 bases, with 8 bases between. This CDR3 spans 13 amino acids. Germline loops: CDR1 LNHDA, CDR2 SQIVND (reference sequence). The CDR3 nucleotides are TGTGCCAGTAGTATGGTAAGGGACTATGGCTACACCTTC. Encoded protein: CASSMVRDYGYTF.